This T cell receptor (beta chain) originates from a study of blood T cells in healthy people across ages. The wider study: Using template switching, researchers captured about one barcoded beta molecule for each two T cells.

A sample-barcoded 5' primer and a J-beta primer mix were used in a second PCR of roughly 6 to 11 cycles. TCRdb used MiXCR to reprocess the 5' RACE reads, holding one entry per CDR3 protein. Of roughly 680,000 distinct CDR3 sequences listed, under 25% were seen once; the top ten hold roughly 3.6%. This clonotype was found a few times. The CDR3 runs to 13 residues. Germline V lookup: CDR1 MNHNS, CDR2 SASEGT. The germline V and J ends were trimmed by 2 bases and 10 bases, with 11 bases remaining between them. This rearrangement joins TRBV6-1 to TRBJ1-4, with D possibly being TRBD1 (5 bases). The TCR sequence derives from a man aged 70-80 years in good health. The sequenced sample was blood. For the CDR3, the DNA is TGTGCCAGCAGTGAAAACGGGGGGGTAAAACTGTTTTTT. Amino acids: CASSENGGVKLFF.